This TCR beta chain derives from a study of control samples from healthy donors and cancer patients. The germline gives CDR1 SGHNT, CDR2 YYREEE (reference sequence). Germline trimming cut 2 bases from V and 6 bases from J; bases unmatched to any gene: 8. The CDR3 spans 14 residues. Method: immunoSEQ multiplex PCR; TCRdb's copy keeps in-frame clones and lacks some. The sample records 100,000 to 150,000 clones, roughly 90% being singletons. This clonotype was sampled from a man aged 35 to 55 in good health. J is TRBJ2-7 and V is TRBV5-4, with TRBD1 matching over 7 bases. Sequenced sample: blood. CDR3: CASSFFSQGTEQYF. The CDR3 DNA sequence: TGTGCCAGCAGCTTCTTTTCACAGGGGACCGAGCAGTACTTC.